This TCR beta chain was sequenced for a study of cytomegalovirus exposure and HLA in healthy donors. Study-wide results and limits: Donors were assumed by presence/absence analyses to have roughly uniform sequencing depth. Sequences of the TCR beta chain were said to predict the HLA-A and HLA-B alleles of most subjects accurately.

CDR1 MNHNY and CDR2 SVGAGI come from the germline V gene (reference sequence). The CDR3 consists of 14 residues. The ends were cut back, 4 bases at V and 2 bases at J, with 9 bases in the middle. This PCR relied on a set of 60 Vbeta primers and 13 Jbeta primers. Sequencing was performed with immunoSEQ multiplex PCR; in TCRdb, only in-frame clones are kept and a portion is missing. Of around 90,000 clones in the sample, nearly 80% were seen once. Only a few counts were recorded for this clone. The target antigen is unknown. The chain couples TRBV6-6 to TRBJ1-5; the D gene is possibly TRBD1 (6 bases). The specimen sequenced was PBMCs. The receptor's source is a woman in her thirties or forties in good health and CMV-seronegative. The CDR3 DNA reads TGTGCCAGCAGTTTCAACAGGGGCAATCAGCCCCAGCATTTT. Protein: CASSFNRGNQPQHF.